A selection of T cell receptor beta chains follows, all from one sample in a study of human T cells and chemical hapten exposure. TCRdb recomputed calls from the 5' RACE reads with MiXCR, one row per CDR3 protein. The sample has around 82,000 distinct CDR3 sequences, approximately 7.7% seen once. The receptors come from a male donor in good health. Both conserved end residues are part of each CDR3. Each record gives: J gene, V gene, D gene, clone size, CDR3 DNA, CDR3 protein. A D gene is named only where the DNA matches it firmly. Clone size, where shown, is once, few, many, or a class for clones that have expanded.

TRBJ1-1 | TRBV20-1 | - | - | TGCAGTGCTAGGTCAGGATTGAACACTGAAGCTTTCTTT | CSARSGLNTEAFF
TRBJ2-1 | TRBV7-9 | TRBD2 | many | TGTGCCAGCAGCTTAGCCGGGAGGGGAGACAATGAGCAGTTCTTC | CASSLAGRGDNEQFF
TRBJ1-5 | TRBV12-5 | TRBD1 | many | TGTGCTAGTGGTTTGGTACTAGGACAGGGATATCAGCCCCAGCATTTT | CASGLVLGQGYQPQHF
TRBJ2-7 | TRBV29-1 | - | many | TGCAGCGCCGGCAGGGACTACGAGCAGTACTTC | CSAGRDYEQYF
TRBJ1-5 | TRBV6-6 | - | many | TGTGCCAGCAGCCATACCGACAGAATCAATCAGCCCCAGCATTTT | CASSHTDRINQPQHF
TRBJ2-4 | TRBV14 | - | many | TGTGCCAGCAGCCAGGGGGCTGCCAAAAACATTCAGTACTTC | CASSQGAAKNIQYF
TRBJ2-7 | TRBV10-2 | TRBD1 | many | TGCGCCAGCAGTAATATCCGGGACAGGTCCTACGAGCAGTACTTC | CASSNIRDRSYEQYF
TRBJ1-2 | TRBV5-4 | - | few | TGTGCCAGCAGCTTGGGGACAGACTATGGCTACACCTTC | CASSLGTDYGYTF
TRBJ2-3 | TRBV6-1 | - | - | TGTGCCAGCAGAGGGAGTTCAGATACGCAGTATTTT | CASRGSSDTQYF
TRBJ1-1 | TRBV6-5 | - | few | TGTGCCAGCAGTTACACGGGGGGGGGGACTGAAGCTTTCTTT | CASSYTGGGTEAFF
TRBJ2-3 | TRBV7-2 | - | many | TGTGCCAGCAGTCCGACGGGGCCAGATACGCAGTATTTT | CASSPTGPDTQYF
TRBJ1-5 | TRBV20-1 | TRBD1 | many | TGCAGTGCTAGCCTAGGGAGACAGGGAGGTCATCAGCCCCAGCATTTT | CSASLGRQGGHQPQHF
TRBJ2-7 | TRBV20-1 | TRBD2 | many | TGCAGTGCACAGACTAGCGGGAACTCCTACGAGCAGTACTTC | CSAQTSGNSYEQYF
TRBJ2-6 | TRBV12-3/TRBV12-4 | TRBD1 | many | TGTGCCAGCAGTTCAACCACCGGACAGGGGGTAGTAAGGGCCAACGTCCTGACTTTC | CASSSTTGQGVVRANVLTF
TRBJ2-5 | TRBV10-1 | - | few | TGCGCCAGCAGTGAGTCGGTCAACGGCAAAGAGACCCAGTACTTC | CASSESVNGKETQYF
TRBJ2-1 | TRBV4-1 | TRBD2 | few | TGCGCCAGCAGCCAAGGGCTAGCGGGATTCGATGAGCAGTTCTTC | CASSQGLAGFDEQFF
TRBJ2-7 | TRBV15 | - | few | TGTGCCACCAGCAGAACCCGGGATCCCGGCGAGCAGTACTTC | CATSRTRDPGEQYF
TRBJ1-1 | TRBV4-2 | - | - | TGTGCCAGCAGCGGCCCGGGGGCCTCGAACACTGAAGCTTTCTTT | CASSGPGASNTEAFF
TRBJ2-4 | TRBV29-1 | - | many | TGCAGCGCTGTGACTAGTTTGAACATTCAGTACTTC | CSAVTSLNIQYF
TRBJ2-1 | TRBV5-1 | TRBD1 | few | TGCGCCAGCAGCCTGACAGGGGGAAAGGACAATGAGCAGTTCTTC | CASSLTGGKDNEQFF
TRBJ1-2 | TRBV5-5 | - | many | TGTGCCAGCAGCTTTAACCCCAGCTATGGCTACACCTTC | CASSFNPSYGYTF
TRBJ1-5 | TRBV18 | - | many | TGTGCCACCTCATCGGGGCTCAATCAGCCCCAGCATTTT | CATSSGLNQPQHF
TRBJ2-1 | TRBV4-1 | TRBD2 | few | TGCGCCAGCAGCCAAGAGGCGGGGGGGACCAATGAGCAGTTCTTC | CASSQEAGGTNEQFF
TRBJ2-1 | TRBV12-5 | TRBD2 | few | TGTGCTAGTGGTTTGGGTAGACTAGCCGTCTACAATGAGCAGTTCTTC | CASGLGRLAVYNEQFF
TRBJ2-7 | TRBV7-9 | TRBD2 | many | TGTGCCAGCAGCTTAATAGCGGGCGCAACCTACGAGCAGTACTTC | CASSLIAGATYEQYF
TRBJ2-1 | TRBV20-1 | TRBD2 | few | TGCAGTGCTAGAGATTTAGCGGGAGTAGGTAATGAGCAGTTCTTC | CSARDLAGVGNEQFF
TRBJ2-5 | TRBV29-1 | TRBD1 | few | TGCAGCGTTGGAACAGGGGTGGAGACCCAGTACTTC | CSVGTGVETQYF
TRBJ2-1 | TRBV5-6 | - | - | TGTGCCAGCAGCTTGATCTACTTCGATGAGCAGTTCTTC | CASSLIYFDEQFF
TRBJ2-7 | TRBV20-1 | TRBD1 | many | TGCAGTGCTACCTATTTCGGACAGGGGTACGAGCAGTACTTC | CSATYFGQGYEQYF
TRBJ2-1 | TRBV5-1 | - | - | TGCGCCAGCACAAGGGCAGGGTCGGGCAATGAGCAGTTCTTC | CASTRAGSGNEQFF
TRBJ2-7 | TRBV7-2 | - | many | TGTGCCAGCAGCCCCGCGGAACAGCGAAAGAACGAGCAGTACTTC | CASSPAEQRKNEQYF
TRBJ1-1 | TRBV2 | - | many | TGTGCCAGCAGTGAAGCATCGGGACGGGCTGAAGCTTTCTTT | CASSEASGRAEAFF
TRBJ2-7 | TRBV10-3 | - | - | TGTGCCATCAGTGAGTCCCCGGTGTCAGGGACCACAAGGAGCGAGCAGTACTTC | CAISESPVSGTTRSEQYF
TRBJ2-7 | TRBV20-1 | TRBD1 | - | TGCAGTGCAAAGTATGGACAGGGATCACACTACGAGCAGTACTTC | CSAKYGQGSHYEQYF
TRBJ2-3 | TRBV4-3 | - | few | TGCGCCAGCAGCCAAGATAACCGGGTTAGCACAGATACGCAGTATTTT | CASSQDNRVSTDTQYF
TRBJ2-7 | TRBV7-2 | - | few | TGTGCCAGCAGCCCGTCCGACAGGAGACGCTCCTACGAGCAGTACTTC | CASSPSDRRRSYEQYF
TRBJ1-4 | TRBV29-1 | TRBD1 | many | TGCAGCGTTGAAGACCGGGACAGGGGGCATGAAAAACTGTTTTTT | CSVEDRDRGHEKLFF
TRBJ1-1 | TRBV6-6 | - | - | TGTGCCAGCAGTTACCCGACAGAAGCTTTCTTT | CASSYPTEAFF
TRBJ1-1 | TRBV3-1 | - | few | TGTGCCAGCAGCCAAGAAGGAAGGGGAGGAGAAGCTTTCTTT | CASSQEGRGGEAFF
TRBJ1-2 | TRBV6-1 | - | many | TGTGCCAGCAGTGAAGGTCCTTATGGCTACACCTTC | CASSEGPYGYTF
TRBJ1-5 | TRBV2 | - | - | TGTGCCAGCACCCCAAGGCAGATTAGCAATCAGCCCCAGCATTTT | CASTPRQISNQPQHF
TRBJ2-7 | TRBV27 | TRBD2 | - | TGTGCCAGCAGTTTTCTCCAGACTAGCGGGAGGGCCAGAATTTACGAGCAGTACTTC | CASSFLQTSGRARIYEQYF